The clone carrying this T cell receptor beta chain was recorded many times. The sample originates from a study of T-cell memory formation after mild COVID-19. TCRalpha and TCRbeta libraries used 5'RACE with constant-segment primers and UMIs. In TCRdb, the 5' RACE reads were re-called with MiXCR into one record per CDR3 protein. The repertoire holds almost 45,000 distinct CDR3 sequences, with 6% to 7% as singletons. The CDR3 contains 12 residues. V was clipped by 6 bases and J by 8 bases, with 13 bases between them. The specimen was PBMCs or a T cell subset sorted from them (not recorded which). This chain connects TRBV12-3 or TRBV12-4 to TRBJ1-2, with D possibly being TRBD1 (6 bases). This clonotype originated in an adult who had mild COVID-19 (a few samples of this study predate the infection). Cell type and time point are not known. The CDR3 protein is CASRTTGGGYTF. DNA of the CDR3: TGTGCCAGCAGGACGACAGGTGGGGGCTACACCTTC.